This T cell receptor beta chain comes out of a study of CD8+ T cells in alopecia areata. Study findings and constraints: An increase in clonality over normal scalp was evident in lesional scalp, especially alopecia totalis/universalis.

Both peripheral blood and punch biopsies of lesional scalp skin were obtained from patients who had alopecia areata. Both CD4+ and CD8+ T cells were separated by sorting PBMCs. On this clone itself: Its specificity is unknown.

RNA was extracted and reverse transcribed into cDNA as the sequencing template. The repertoire was sequenced with immunoSEQ multiplex PCR; TCRdb's copy has only in-frame clones and lacks some. The data show 65,000 to 90,000 clones, roughly 50% seen once. Sequencing used NKG2D-high CD8+ T cells sorted from blood. The TCR comes from a human donor with alopecia areata.

The CDR3 nucleotides read TGCAGCGTTGTGGCAGGGATTCGGGAGCAGTACTTC. This encodes CSVVAGIREQYF. This chain connects TRBV29-1 to TRBJ2-7, with D possibly being TRBD1 (5 bases). Trimming left V 4 bases short and J 7 bases short, with 14 bases between. The germline CDR1 and CDR2 sequences are SQVTM and ANQGSEA. There are 12 residues in the CDR3.